This T cell receptor (beta chain) was recovered during a study of neurological immune-mediated disorders. TCRdb passed the 5' RACE reads through MiXCR, listing each CDR3 protein once. This table has about 20,000 distinct CDR3 sequences, under 11% appearing once. The junction had 12 bases not matched to a gene; V was cut back by 1 base and J by 6 bases. The CDR3 is made up of 16 amino acids. CDR1 is SGHRS, CDR2 YFSETQ, per germline. This clonotype has a count of ten or more. Material for sequencing was PBMCs. The TCR was taken from a woman in her sixties or seventies with HTLV-1-associated myelopathy (HAM/TSP). V is TRBV5-1 and J is TRBJ2-7; 8 bases match TRBD1. CDR3 coding DNA: TGCGCCAGCAGCTTGCTTCCGACAGGGGCAACTTTCGAGCAGTACTTC. This encodes CASSLLPTGATFEQYF.